This TCR beta chain was recovered during a study of T-cell memory formation after mild COVID-19. The study's findings and limits: Pre-infection memory held some responding clones, suggesting pre-existing cross-reactive T cells responded.

In its sample, this clonotype was seen a few times. Its specificity is unknown. The germline V gene encodes CDR1 SGDLS and CDR2 YYNGEE. Trimming took off 3 bases at V and 0 bases at J, with 7 bases between the two ends. The CDR3 is made up of 14 amino acids. MiXCR, applied by TCRdb to the 5' RACE reads, yields one record per CDR3 protein. The sample consists of around 140,000 distinct CDR3 sequences, about a fifth of them appearing once. This sequence was found in an adult woman who had mild COVID-19 (a few samples of this study predate the infection). Cell type and time point are not known. V and J are TRBV9 and TRBJ1-5; perhaps TRBD1 as D (5 bases). Sequencing was performed on PBMCs or a T cell subset sorted from them (not recorded which). The CDR3 bases are TGTGCCAGCAGCGAGGGGCCTAGCAATCAGCCCCAGCATTTT. Its protein is CASSEGPSNQPQHF.